This is a list of T cell receptor beta chains from one sample in a study of beta chain features in type 1 diabetes. Only in-frame clones appear in the TCRdb table, and some are missing; sequencing was by immunoSEQ multiplex PCR. The data contain around 450,000 clones, about an eighth of them singletons. Sample: naive CD4+ T cells from blood. The source of these receptors is a woman younger than 30 in good health. Each CDR3 is given with its conserved first and last residue. Each record gives: D gene, clone size, V gene, CDR3 length, J gene, CDR3 protein, CDR3 DNA. D genes are given only for firm matches. Expanded clones are given a class, and other clones once, few, many or no size at all.

NA	few	TRBV9	15	TRBJ2-5	CASSASLSGGETQYF	TGTGCCAGCAGCGCCAGTTTATCGGGCGGGGAGACCCAGTACTTC
TRBD2	NA	TRBV9	17	TRBJ2-3	CASSVVPTGTSMDTQYF	TGTGCCAGCAGCGTAGTCCCAACCGGGACTAGCATGGATACGCAGTATTTT
TRBD2	few	TRBV4-2	17	TRBJ2-3	CASSLRLAGGNTDTQYF	TGTGCCAGCAGCCTGCGACTAGCGGGGGGGAACACAGATACGCAGTATTTT
NA	few	TRBV20-1	11	TRBJ2-4	CSASGADIQYF	TGCAGTGCTAGCGGGGCTGACATTCAGTACTTC
NA	NA	TRBV6-1	15	TRBJ2-4	CASSFLDGQKNIQYF	TGTGCCAGCAGTTTCCTCGACGGACAGAAAAACATTCAGTACTTC
TRBD1	few	TRBV28	13	TRBJ1-1	CASSFGDRGTSFF	TGTGCCAGCAGTTTCGGGGACAGGGGTACTTCTTTCTTT
TRBD2	few	TRBV7-2	16	TRBJ2-1	CASSLLAGGTYNEQFF	TGTGCCAGCAGCTTACTAGCGGGGGGCACCTACAATGAGCAGTTCTTC
NA	few	TRBV29-1	12	TRBJ1-2	CSVRARDYGYTF	TGCAGCGTCCGAGCCAGGGACTATGGCTACACCTTC
NA	few	TRBV5-4	16	TRBJ2-4	CASSPQGRIAKNIQYF	TGTGCCAGCAGCCCACAGGGAAGAATAGCCAAAAACATTCAGTACTTC
TRBD1	few	TRBV29-1	14	TRBJ2-1	CSVAGQGIYNEQFF	TGCAGCGTAGCGGGACAGGGGATCTACAATGAGCAGTTCTTC
NA	few	TRBV4-2	19	TRBJ2-1	CASSDPGWAGTTPYNEQFF	TGTGCCAGCAGCGACCCCGGTTGGGCGGGGACGACCCCCTACAATGAGCAGTTCTTC
TRBD1	NA	TRBV7-2	14	TRBJ1-3	CASTAGTGGNTIYF	TGTGCCAGCACGGCCGGGACAGGGGGAAACACCATATATTTT
NA	few	TRBV15	15	TRBJ2-1	CATSRQGQRDNEQFF	TGTGCCACCAGCAGACAGGGGCAAAGGGACAATGAGCAGTTCTTC
TRBD2	NA	TRBV5-4	15	TRBJ2-1	CASSLGLASDNEQFF	TGTGCCAGCAGCTTGGGACTAGCGAGCGACAATGAGCAGTTCTTC
NA	NA	TRBV7-6	15	TRBJ1-1	CASRHPGRKNTEAFF	TGTGCCAGCAGGCACCCGGGGCGGAAGAACACTGAAGCTTTCTTT
NA	many	TRBV7-9	11	TRBJ2-3	CASSSTDTQYF	TGTGCCAGCAGCTCCACAGATACGCAGTATTTT
TRBD1	few	TRBV18	14	TRBJ2-1	CASSRDRTYNEQFF	TGTGCCAGCTCACGGGACAGGACATACAATGAGCAGTTCTTC
NA	NA	TRBV30	13	TRBJ2-5	CAWGGLHGKTQYF	TGTGCCTGGGGGGGTCTACATGGAAAGACCCAGTACTTC
NA	few	TRBV7-9	14	TRBJ1-1	CASSTRQKNTEAFF	TGTGCCAGCAGCACCCGACAGAAGAACACTGAAGCTTTCTTT
TRBD2	NA	TRBV28	16	TRBJ2-5	CASRPRTSGSQETQYF	TGTGCCAGCAGACCTCGGACTAGCGGGAGTCAAGAGACCCAGTACTTC
NA	few	TRBV29-1	14	TRBJ1-2	CSVIKHGVDGGYTF	TGCAGCGTTATCAAACACGGGGTTGATGGTGGCTACACCTTC
TRBD2	few	TRBV25-1	14	TRBJ2-5	CASSVKGGTETQYF	TGTGCCAGCAGTGTCAAGGGAGGGACAGAGACCCAGTACTTC
NA	few	TRBV5-1	13	TRBJ2-5	CASSLELEETQYF	TGCGCCAGCAGCTTGGAACTAGAAGAGACCCAGTACTTC
NA	few	TRBV2	15	TRBJ2-2	CASSGGRPGTGELFF	TGTGCCAGCAGTGGGGGACGGCCGGGAACCGGGGAGCTGTTTTTT
TRBD1	NA	TRBV28	13	TRBJ2-5	CASSPPGDRGPYF	TGTGCCAGCAGTCCCCCCGGAGACAGGGGTCCGTACTTC
NA	few	TRBV6-5	13	TRBJ2-5	CASRIRRQETQYF	TGTGCCAGCAGGATCAGGCGGCAAGAGACCCAGTACTTC
NA	NA	TRBV5-1	13	TRBJ2-1	CASSLFGDNEQFF	TGCGCCAGCAGCTTATTCGGCGACAATGAGCAGTTCTTC
NA	few	TRBV2	12	TRBJ2-1	CASNRDLGEQFF	TGTGCCAGCAACCGGGACTTGGGAGAGCAGTTCTTC
TRBD2	few	TRBV7-2	14	TRBJ2-1	CASRTAGGSNEQFF	TGTGCCAGCAGGACAGCGGGGGGGTCCAATGAGCAGTTCTTC
TRBD2	few	TRBV15	15	TRBJ2-1	CATSREAGSNNEQFF	TGTGCCACCAGCAGAGAAGCGGGATCAAACAATGAGCAGTTCTTC
NA	NA	TRBV7-2	16	TRBJ2-7	CASSRSPGTLPYEQYF	TGTGCCAGCAGCCGAAGCCCCGGGACCCTCCCCTACGAGCAGTACTTC
NA	NA	TRBV9	16	TRBJ2-1	CASSVRSGYSYNEQFF	TGTGCCAGCAGCGTGAGAAGCGGGTACTCCTACAATGAGCAGTTCTTC
TRBD2	NA	TRBV5-1	15	TRBJ2-1	CASSLVVAGDNEQFF	TGCGCCAGCAGCTTGGTGGTAGCGGGGGACAATGAGCAGTTCTTC